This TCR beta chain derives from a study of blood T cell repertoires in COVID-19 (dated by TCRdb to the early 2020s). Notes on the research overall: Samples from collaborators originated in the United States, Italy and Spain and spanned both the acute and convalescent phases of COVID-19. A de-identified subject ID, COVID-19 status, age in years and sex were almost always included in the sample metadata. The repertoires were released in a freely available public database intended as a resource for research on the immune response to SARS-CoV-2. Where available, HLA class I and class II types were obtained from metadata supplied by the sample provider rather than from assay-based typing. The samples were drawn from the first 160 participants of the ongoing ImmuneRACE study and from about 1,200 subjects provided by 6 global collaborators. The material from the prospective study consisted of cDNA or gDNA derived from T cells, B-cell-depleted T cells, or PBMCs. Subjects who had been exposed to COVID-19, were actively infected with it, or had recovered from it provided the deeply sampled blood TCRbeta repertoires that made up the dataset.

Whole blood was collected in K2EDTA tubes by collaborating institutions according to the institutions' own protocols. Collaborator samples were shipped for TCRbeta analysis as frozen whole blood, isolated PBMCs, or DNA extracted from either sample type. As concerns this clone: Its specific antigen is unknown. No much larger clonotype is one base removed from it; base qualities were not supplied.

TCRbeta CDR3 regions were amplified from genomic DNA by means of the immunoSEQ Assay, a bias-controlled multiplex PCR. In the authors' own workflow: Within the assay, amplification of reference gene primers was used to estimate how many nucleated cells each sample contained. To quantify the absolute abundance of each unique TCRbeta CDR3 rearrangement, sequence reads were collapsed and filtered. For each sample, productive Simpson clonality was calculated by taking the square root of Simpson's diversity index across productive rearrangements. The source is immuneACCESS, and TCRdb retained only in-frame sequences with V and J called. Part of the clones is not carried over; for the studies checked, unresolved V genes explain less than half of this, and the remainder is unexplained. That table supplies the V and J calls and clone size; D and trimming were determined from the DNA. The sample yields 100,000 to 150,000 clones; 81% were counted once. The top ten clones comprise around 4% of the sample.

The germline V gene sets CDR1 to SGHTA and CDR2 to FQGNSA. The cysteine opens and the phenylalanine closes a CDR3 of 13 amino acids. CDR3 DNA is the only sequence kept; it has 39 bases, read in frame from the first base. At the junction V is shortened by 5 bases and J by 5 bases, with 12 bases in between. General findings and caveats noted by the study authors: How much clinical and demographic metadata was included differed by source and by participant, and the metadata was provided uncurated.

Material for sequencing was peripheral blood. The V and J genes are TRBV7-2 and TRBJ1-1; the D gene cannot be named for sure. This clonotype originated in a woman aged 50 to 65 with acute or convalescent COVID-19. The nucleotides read TGTGCCAGCAGCCTCCCATGGCCGACTGAAGCTTTCTTT. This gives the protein CASSLPWPTEAFF.